The clone carrying this T cell receptor (beta chain) was counted between two and nine times. Sequencing relied on a cDNA template that was reverse transcribed from extracted RNA. Data came from immunoSEQ multiplex PCR; TCRdb stores just in-frame clones and leaves some out. The data contain some 190,000 clones, just over 65% of them seen just once; the ten biggest clones take up roughly 1.2%. As to treatment: oral pan-JAK inhibitor, 5-10 mg twice daily. Sorting from PBMCs produced CD4+ and CD8+ T cells. These data come from a study of CD8+ T cells in alopecia areata. Study-level information: In an open-label trial, patients got 5 to 10 mg tofacitinib twice daily.

The CDR3 sequence is 15 residues long. The ends lost 7 bases at V and 4 bases at J; junction bases unmatched: 11. Per the germline V gene, CDR1 is MNHEY and CDR2 is SVGAGI. This material consisted of CD4+ T cells sorted from blood, taken at week 44, from a patient treated with tofacitinib. This TCR was sampled from a human donor with alopecia areata. This chain links TRBV6-5 with TRBJ2-3; 7 bases map to TRBD2. This CDR3 reads CASTYSGAFSDTQYF. CDR3 coding DNA: TGTGCCAGCACCTACAGCGGGGCCTTCTCAGATACGCAGTATTTT.